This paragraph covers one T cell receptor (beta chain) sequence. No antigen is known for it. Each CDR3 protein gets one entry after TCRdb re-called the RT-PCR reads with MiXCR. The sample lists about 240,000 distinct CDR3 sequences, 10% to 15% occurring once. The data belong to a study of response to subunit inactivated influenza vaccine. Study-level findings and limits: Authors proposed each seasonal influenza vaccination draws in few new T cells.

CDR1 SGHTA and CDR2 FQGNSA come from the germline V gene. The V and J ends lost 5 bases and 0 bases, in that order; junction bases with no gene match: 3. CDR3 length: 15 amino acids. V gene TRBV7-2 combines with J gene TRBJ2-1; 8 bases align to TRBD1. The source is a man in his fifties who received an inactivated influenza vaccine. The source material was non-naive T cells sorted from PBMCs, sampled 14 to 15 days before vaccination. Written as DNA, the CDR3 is TGTGCCAGCAGCCCGGACAGGGTCTCCTACAATGAGCAGTTCTTC. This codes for CASSPDRVSYNEQFF. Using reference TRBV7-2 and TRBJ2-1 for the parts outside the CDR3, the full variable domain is GAGVSQSPSNKVTEKGKDVELRCDPISGHTALYWYRQSLGQGLEFLIYFQGNSAPDKSGLPSDRFSAERTGGSVSTLTIQRTQQEDSAVYLCASSPDRVSYNEQFFGPGTRLTVL.